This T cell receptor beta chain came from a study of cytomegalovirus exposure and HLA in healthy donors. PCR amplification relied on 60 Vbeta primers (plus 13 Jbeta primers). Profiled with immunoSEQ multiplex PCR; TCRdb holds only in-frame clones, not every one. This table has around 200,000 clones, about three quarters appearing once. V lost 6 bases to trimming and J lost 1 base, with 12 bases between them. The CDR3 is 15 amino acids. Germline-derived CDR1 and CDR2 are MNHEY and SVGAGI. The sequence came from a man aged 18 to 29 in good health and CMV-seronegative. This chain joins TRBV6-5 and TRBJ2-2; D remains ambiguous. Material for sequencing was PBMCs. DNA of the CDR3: TGTGCCAGCAGGGTTTCTCAGGAGAACACCGGGGAGCTGTTTTTT. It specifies CASRVSQENTGELFF.